These 17 T cell receptor beta chains originate from one sample sequenced in a study of human T cells and chemical hapten exposure. Each CDR3 protein gets one entry after TCRdb re-called the 5' RACE reads with MiXCR. Of 110,000 or so distinct CDR3 sequences listed, roughly 19% were seen once; the top ten hold 2.5% to 3%. Unseparated into fractions, whole blood served as the source from which total RNA was extracted. These TCRs come from a human donor in good health.

This clonotype was counted between two and nine times. The J gene is TRBJ1-4, the V gene TRBV12-3 or TRBV12-4; TRBD1 might be the D (6 bases). V shed 7 bases and J shed 6 bases, with 21 bases lying between them. This CDR3 contains 16 residues. Here the CDR3 DNA reads TGTGCCAGCAACCTAGCTACAGGGCCCGGGTATGAAAAACTGTTTTTT. Amino acids: CASNLATGPGYEKLFF.

This clonotype was observed a handful of times. V gene TRBV20-1 combines with J gene TRBJ2-2, with 10 bases lining up with TRBD1. The CDR3 extends over 16 amino acids. Germline CDR1 is DFQATT and CDR2 is SNEGSKA (reference sequence). V trimming: 2 bases; J trimming: 5 bases; junction bases outside the gene matches: 8. The DNA of the CDR3 is TGCAGTGCTAGACGACAGGGGGCGCTTGTTACCGGGGAGCTGTTTTTT. As protein: CSARRQGALVTGELFF.

The V call is TRBV12-3 or TRBV12-4, the J call TRBJ2-1; 10 nucleotides match TRBD1. The CDR3 spans 15 residues. Trimming at V came to 6 bases and at J to 5 bases, leaving 7 bases not matched to a gene. The CDR3 region is CASRRQGAGNNEQFF. CDR3 sequence (DNA): TGTGCCAGCAGAAGACAGGGGGCCGGAAACAATGAGCAGTTCTTC.

The genes are TRBV2 and TRBJ1-4; D ambiguous. The CDR3 consists of 15 residues. V was pared by 6 bases and J by 5 bases, with 16 bases between. Per the germline V gene, CDR1 is SNHLY and CDR2 is FYNNEI. CDR3 residues: CASRKARTGNEKLFF. CDR3 nucleotide sequence: TGTGCCAGCAGGAAGGCCCGGACGGGAAATGAAAAACTGTTTTTT.

This clonotype was counted between two and nine times. The J gene is TRBJ2-7, the V gene TRBV6-5, with TRBD1 matching over 8 bases. The CDR3 consists of 14 residues. With 2 bases clipped from V and 6 bases from J, the junction kept 6 bases outside the gene matches. Per germline, CDR1 MNHEY and CDR2 SVGAGI. CDR3 sequence: CASSYGQGRSEQYF. The CDR3, as DNA: TGTGCCAGCAGTTACGGACAGGGACGAAGCGAGCAGTACTTC.

The table lists this clonotype with a few counts. The chain joins TRBV9 to TRBJ2-1; the match to TRBD2 covers 8 bases. Per germline, CDR1 SGDLS and CDR2 YYNGEE. Trimming cost V 0 bases and J 9 bases; bases outside gene matches: 5. The CDR3 runs to 14 residues. The CDR3 DNA follows: TGTGCCAGCAGCGTAGGGTCCAGCGGGAGTGAGCAGTTCTTC. Residues: CASSVGSSGSEQFF.

The chain is built from TRBV28 and TRBJ2-1; no definite D call. From germline, CDR1 is MDHEN and CDR2 SYDVKM. Trimming removed 5 bases at V and 1 base at J, with 12 bases between. CDR3 length: 15 amino acids. The CDR3 DNA is TGTGCCAGCAGTGTCCCGGTCGAATCCTACAATGAGCAGTTCTTC. Its protein product is CASSVPVESYNEQFF. Supplemented by reference TRBV28 and TRBJ2-1, the full variable domain reads DVKVTQSSRYLVKRTGEKVFLECVQDMDHENMFWYRQDPGLGLRLIYFSYDVKMKEKGDIPEGYSVSREKKERFSLILESASTNQTSMYLCASSVPVESYNEQFFGPGTRLTVL.

This clonotype has only a few counts. This chain joins TRBV11-2 and TRBJ1-4; 7 nucleotides match TRBD1. Trimming cost V 4 bases and J 4 bases; bases outside gene matches: 3. CDR1 and CDR2 (germline): SGHAT, FQNNGV. CDR3 size: 14 residues. The CDR3 region has the DNA TGTGCCAGCAGCTCGGGACAGAGTAATGAAAAACTGTTTTTT. Protein product: CASSSGQSNEKLFF. Full variable domain (missing parts from reference TRBV11-2 and TRBJ1-4): EAGVAQSPRYKIIEKRQSVAFWCNPISGHATLYWYQQILGQGPKLLIQFQNNGVVDDSQLPKDRFSAERLKGVDSTLKIQPAKLEDSAVYLCASSSGQSNEKLFFGSGTQLSVL.

The rearrangement joins TRBV19 to TRBJ2-1; 10 nucleotides match TRBD1. CDR1 LNHDA and CDR2 SQIVND come from the germline V gene (reference sequence). CDR3 size: 16 residues. V was clipped by 9 bases and J by 6 bases; unmatched bases: 14. CDR3 residues: CASSNYDRGRFNEQFF. CDR3 nucleotide sequence: TGTGCCAGCAGCAATTACGACAGGGGGCGATTCAATGAGCAGTTCTTC. The whole variable domain, filled in from reference TRBV19 and TRBJ2-1, reads DGGITQSPKYLFRKEGQNVTLSCEQNLNHDAMYWYRQDPGQGLRLIYYSQIVNDFQKGDIAEGYSVSREKKESFPLTVTSAQKNPTAFYLCASSNYDRGRFNEQFFGPGTRLTVL.

This clonotype was seen more than once but under ten times. V gene TRBV28 combines with J gene TRBJ2-1; D is perhaps TRBD1 (5 bases). Germline V gene lookup returns CDR1 MDHEN and CDR2 SYDVKM. This CDR3 is 15 amino acids long. V lost 6 bases, J lost 4 bases, and 16 bases lay in between. CDR3 protein: CASSPPGNIYNEQFF. The CDR3 region has the DNA TGTGCCAGCAGCCCCCCAGGGAATATTTACAATGAGCAGTTCTTC.

V gene TRBV28 combines with J gene TRBJ1-2; 12 nucleotides align to TRBD1. V shed 3 bases and J 7 bases; nucleotides not matched to a gene: 3. CDR1 and CDR2 from the germline V gene are MDHEN and SYDVKM. The CDR3 covers 14 residues. The CDR3 DNA is TGTGCCAGCAGTTTGGGGGACAGGGGGCTTGGCTACACCTTC. Its translation: CASSLGDRGLGYTF.

Only a few counts were recorded for this clonotype. The chain combines TRBV7-9 with TRBJ2-3; the match to TRBD2 covers 8 bases. The J segment lost 2 bases and the V segment lost 5 bases, leaving 6 bases of the junction unmatched. The CDR3 spans 15 residues. Germline assignment: CDR1 SEHNR and CDR2 FQNEAQ (reference sequence). For the CDR3, the DNA is TGTGCCAGCAGCCGCCCTAGCGGGTACACAGATACGCAGTATTTT. It encodes CASSRPSGYTDTQYF.

A few counts support this clonotype. This CDR3 is CSVDNAGTEQFF. In DNA, the CDR3 is TGCAGCGTTGACAACGCGGGAACTGAGCAGTTCTTC. The chain links TRBV29-1 to TRBJ2-1; D possibly corresponds to TRBD2 (6 bases). The CDR3 contains 12 residues. V gave up 3 bases and J gave up 9 bases, with 12 bases separating them. Germline CDR1 and CDR2: SQVTM and ANQGSEA.

The V gene is TRBV20-1, the J gene TRBJ2-3; 11 bases match TRBD2. V lost 6 bases and J lost 2; bases outside the gene matches: 10. Germline V lookup: CDR1 DFQATT, CDR2 SNEGSKA (reference sequence). The CDR3 contains 16 residues. The CDR3 reads CSAFLLAGGTTDTQYF. The CDR3 nucleotides read TGCAGTGCCTTTCTTTTAGCGGGAGGGACCACAGATACGCAGTATTTT.

This clonotype has just a few counts. CDR3 protein: CSVANWGTANEKLFF. In nucleotides, the CDR3 is TGCAGCGTTGCTAATTGGGGGACAGCTAATGAAAAACTGTTTTTT. This sequence joins TRBV29-1 and TRBJ1-4, with 7 bases lining up with TRBD1. Trimming at V came to 4 bases and at J to 3 bases, leaving 8 bases not matched to a gene. Germline assignment: CDR1 SQVTM and CDR2 ANQGSEA. The CDR3 length is 15 residues.

This clonotype was observed a handful of times. V usage is TRBV28 and J usage is TRBJ2-3; perhaps TRBD1 as D (6 bases). This CDR3 is built from 17 residues. V dropped 8 bases and J dropped 0 bases, with 21 bases sitting between them. Germline V CDR1 and CDR2: MDHEN, SYDVKM. The CDR3 protein is CASGDQDRQASTDTQYF. As DNA, the CDR3 is TGTGCCAGCGGGGACCAGGACAGACAAGCTAGCACAGATACGCAGTATTTT.

A few counts support this clonotype. The rearrangement links TRBV29-1 to TRBJ2-5, with 11 bases identical to TRBD2. Unmatched junction bases numbered 10, after V lost 8 bases and J lost 5 bases. The CDR3 sequence is 14 residues long. CDR1 and CDR2 from the germline V gene are SQVTM and ANQGSEA. CDR3 amino acids: CSPRLAGSVETQYF. CDR3 nucleotide sequence: TGCAGCCCACGACTAGCGGGAAGTGTTGAGACCCAGTACTTC. The whole variable domain, remainder taken from reference TRBV29-1 and TRBJ2-5, is SAVISQKPSRDICQRGTSLTIQCQVDSQVTMMFWYRQQPGQSLTLIATANQGSEATYESGFVIDKFPISRPNLTFSTLTVSNMSPEDSSIYLCSPRLAGSVETQYFGPGTRLLVL.